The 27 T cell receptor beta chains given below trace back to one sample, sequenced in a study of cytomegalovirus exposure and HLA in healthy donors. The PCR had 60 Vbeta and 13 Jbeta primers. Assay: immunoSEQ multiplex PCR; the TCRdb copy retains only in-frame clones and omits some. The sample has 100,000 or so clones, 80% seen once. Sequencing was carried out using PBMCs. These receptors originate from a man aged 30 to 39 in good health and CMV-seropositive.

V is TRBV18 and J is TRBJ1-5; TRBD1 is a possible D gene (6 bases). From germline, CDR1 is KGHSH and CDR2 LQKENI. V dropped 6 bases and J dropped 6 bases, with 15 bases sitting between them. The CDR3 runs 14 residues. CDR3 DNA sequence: TGTGCCAGCTCGCTGAACAGGGCCCCTCAGCCCCAGCATTTT. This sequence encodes CASSLNRAPQPQHF.

The CDR3 nucleotides are TGTGCCAGCAGCAGCCGGACAGGGGGCAGTTACGAGCAGTACTTC. Translated: CASSSRTGGSYEQYF. The chain uses TRBV5-8 and TRBJ2-7; 11 bases match TRBD1. Germline CDR1 is SGHTS and CDR2 is YDEGEE. The CDR3 has 15 residues. With V trimmed by 4 bases and J by 4 bases, 7 bases remained unmatched.

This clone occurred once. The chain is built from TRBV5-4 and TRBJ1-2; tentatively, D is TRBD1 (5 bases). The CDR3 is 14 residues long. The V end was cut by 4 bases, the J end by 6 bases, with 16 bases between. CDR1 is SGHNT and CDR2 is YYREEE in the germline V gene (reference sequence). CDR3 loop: CASSRDWVGDGYTF. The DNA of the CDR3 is TGTGCCAGCAGCCGGGACTGGGTAGGGGATGGCTACACCTTC.

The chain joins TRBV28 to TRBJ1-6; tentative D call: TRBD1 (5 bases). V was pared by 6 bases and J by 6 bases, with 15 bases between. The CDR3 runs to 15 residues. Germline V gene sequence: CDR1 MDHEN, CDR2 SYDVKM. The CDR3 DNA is TGTGCCAGCAGCAATCAGCCCGGGGGTAATTCACCCCTCCACTTT. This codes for CASSNQPGGNSPLHF.

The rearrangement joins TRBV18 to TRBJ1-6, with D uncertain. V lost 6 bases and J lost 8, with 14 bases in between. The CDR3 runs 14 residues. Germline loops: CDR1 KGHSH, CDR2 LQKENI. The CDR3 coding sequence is TGTGCCAGCTCCCCTAGCGGGTTCGATTCACCCCTCCACTTT. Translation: CASSPSGFDSPLHF.

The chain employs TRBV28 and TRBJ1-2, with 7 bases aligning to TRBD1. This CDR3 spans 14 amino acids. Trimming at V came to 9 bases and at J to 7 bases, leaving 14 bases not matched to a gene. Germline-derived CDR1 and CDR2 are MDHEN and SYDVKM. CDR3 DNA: TGTGCCAGTAGTGCTTACAGGGGCTTCAGTGGCTACACCTTC. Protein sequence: CASSAYRGFSGYTF.

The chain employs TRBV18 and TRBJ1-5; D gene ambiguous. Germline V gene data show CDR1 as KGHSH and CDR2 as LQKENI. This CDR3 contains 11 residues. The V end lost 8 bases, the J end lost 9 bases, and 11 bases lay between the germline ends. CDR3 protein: CASPLFGPQHF. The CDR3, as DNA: TGTGCCAGCCCCCTATTTGGGCCCCAGCATTTT.

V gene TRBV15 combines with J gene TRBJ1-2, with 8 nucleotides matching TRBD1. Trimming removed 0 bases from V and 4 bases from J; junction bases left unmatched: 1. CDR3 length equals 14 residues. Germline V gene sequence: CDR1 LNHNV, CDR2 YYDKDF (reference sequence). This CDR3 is CATSREQGGYGYTF. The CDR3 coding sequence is TGTGCCACCAGCAGAGAACAGGGGGGCTATGGCTACACCTTC.

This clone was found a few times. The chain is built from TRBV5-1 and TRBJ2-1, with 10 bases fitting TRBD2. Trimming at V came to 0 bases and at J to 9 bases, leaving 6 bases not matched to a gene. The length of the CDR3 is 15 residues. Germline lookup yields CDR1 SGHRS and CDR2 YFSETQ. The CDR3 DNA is TGCGCCAGCAGCTTGGCAGGGACTAGCGAAAGTGAGCAGTTCTTC. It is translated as CASSLAGTSESEQFF.

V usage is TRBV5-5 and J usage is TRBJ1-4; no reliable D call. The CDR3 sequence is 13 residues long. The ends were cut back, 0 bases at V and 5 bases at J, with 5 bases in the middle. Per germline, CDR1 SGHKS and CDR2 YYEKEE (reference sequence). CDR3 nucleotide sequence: TGTGCCAGCAGCTTGGTGCAGAATGAAAAACTGTTTTTT. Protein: CASSLVQNEKLFF.

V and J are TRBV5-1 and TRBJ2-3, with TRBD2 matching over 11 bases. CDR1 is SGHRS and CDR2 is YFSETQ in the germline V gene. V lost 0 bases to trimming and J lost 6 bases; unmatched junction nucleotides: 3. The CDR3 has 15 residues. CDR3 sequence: CASSLVASGGDTQYF. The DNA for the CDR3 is TGCGCCAGCAGCTTGGTCGCTAGCGGGGGGGATACGCAGTATTTT.

The DNA for the CDR3 is TGCGCCAGCAGCTTGGGACCGGGACATCAGGAAGACATTCAGTACTTC. As protein: CASSLGPGHQEDIQYF. The chain joins TRBV5-1 to TRBJ2-4, with D perhaps matching TRBD1 (6 bases). Germline CDR1 is SGHRS and CDR2 is YFSETQ. CDR3 length: 16 residues. Deletions cut 0 bases from V and 8 bases from J, with 18 bases between.

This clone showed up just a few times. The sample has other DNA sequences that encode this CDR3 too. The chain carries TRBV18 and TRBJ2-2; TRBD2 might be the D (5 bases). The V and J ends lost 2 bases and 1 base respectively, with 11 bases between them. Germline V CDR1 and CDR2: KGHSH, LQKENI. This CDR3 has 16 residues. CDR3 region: CASSPEDSMNTGELFF. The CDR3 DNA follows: TGTGCCAGCTCACCAGAGGACTCGATGAACACCGGGGAGCTGTTTTTT.

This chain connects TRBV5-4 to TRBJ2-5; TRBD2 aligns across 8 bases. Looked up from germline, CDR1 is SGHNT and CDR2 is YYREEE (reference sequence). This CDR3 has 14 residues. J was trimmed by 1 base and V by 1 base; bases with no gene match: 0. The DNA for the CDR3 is TGTGCCAGCAGCTTGACTAGCGGCCAAGAGACCCAGTACTTC. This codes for CASSLTSGQETQYF. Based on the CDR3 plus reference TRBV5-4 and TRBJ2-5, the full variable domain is ETGVTQSPTHLIKTRGQQVTLRCSSQSGHNTVSWYQQALGQGPQFIFQYYREEENGRGNFPPRFSGLQFPNYSSELNVNALELDDSALYLCASSLTSGQETQYFGPGTRLLVL.

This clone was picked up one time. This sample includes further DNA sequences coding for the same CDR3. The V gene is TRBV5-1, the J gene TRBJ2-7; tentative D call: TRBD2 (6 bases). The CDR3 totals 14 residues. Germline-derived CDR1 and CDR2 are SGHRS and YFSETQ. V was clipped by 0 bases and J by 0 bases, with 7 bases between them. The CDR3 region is CASSLDGSSYEQYF. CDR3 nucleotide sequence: TGCGCCAGCAGCTTGGACGGGAGCTCCTACGAGCAGTACTTC.

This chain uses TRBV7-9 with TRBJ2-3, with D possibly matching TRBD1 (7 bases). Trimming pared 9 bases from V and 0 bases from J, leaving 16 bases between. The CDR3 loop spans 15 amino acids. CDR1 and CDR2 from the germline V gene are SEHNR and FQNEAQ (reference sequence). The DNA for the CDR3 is TGTGCCAGTAGGCAACAGGGGACTAGCACAGATACGCAGTATTTT. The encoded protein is CASRQQGTSTDTQYF. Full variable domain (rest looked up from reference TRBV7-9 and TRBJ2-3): DTGVSQNPRHKITKRGQNVTFRCDPISEHNRLYWYRQTLGQGPEFLTYFQNEAQLEKSRLLSDRFSAERPKGSFSTLEIQRTEQGDSAMYLCASRQQGTSTDTQYFGPGTRLTVL.

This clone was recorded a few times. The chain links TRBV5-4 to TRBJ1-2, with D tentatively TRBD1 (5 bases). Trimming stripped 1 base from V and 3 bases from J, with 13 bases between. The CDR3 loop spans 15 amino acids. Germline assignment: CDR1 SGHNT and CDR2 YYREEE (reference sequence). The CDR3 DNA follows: TGTGCCAGCAGCTTGATAGGGGTGCTGGACTATGGCTACACCTTC. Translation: CASSLIGVLDYGYTF.

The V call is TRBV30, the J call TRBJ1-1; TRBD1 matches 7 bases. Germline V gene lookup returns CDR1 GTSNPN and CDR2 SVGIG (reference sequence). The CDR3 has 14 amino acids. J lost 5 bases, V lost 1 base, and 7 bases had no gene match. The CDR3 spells CAWSATGIRTEAFF. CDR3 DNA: TGTGCCTGGAGTGCGACAGGGATTCGGACTGAAGCTTTCTTT.

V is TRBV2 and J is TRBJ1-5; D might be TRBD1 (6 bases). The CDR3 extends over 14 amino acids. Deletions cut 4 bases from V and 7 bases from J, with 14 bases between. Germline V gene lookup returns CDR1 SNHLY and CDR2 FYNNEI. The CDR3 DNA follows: TGTGCCAGCAGTGCGAGCCAGGGGTACCAGCCCCAGCATTTT. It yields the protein CASSASQGYQPQHF.

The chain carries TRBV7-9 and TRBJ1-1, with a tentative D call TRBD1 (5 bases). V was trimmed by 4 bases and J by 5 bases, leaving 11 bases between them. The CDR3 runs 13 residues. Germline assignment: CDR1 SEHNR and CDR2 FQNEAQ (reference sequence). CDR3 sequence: CASSWTGGTEAFF. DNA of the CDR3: TGTGCCAGCAGCTGGACGGGGGGGACTGAAGCTTTCTTT.

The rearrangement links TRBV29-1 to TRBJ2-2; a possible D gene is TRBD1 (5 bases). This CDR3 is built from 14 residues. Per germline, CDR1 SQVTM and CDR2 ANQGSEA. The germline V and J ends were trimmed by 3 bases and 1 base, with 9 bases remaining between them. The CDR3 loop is CSVDRRENTGELFF. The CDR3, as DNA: TGCAGCGTTGATCGCAGGGAGAACACCGGGGAGCTGTTTTTT.

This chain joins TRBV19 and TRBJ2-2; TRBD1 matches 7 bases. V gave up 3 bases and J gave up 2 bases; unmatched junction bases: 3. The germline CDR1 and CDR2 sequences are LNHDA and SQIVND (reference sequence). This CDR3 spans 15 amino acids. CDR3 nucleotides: TGTGCCAGTAGTATCACAGGGGTTAACACCGGGGAGCTGTTTTTT. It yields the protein CASSITGVNTGELFF.

For the CDR3, the DNA is TGTGCCAGCTCAGCGGACAGTCACCTCTATAATTCACCCCTCCACTTT. This translates into CASSADSHLYNSPLHF. V is TRBV18 and J is TRBJ1-6; possibly TRBD1 for D (6 bases). The CDR3 loop spans 16 amino acids. In germline, CDR1 is KGHSH, CDR2 LQKENI. V dropped 5 bases and J dropped 3 bases, with 14 bases sitting between them.

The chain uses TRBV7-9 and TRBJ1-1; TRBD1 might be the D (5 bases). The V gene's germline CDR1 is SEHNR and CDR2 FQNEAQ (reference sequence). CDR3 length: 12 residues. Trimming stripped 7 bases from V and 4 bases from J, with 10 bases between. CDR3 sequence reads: CASNRGGTEAFF. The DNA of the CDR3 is TGTGCCAGCAATCGGGGGGGCACTGAAGCTTTCTTT.

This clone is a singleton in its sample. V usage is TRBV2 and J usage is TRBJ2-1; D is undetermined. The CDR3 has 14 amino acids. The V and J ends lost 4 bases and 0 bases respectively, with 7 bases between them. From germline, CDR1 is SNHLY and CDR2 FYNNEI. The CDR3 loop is CASSVASSYNEQFF. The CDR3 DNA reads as TGTGCCAGCAGTGTCGCCAGCTCCTACAATGAGCAGTTCTTC. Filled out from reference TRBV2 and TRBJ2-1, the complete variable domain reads EPEVTQTPSHQVTQMGQEVILRCVPISNHLYFYWYRQILGQKVEFLVSFYNNEISEKSEIFDDQFSVERPDGSNFTLKIRSTKLEDSAMYFCASSVASSYNEQFFGPGTRLTVL.

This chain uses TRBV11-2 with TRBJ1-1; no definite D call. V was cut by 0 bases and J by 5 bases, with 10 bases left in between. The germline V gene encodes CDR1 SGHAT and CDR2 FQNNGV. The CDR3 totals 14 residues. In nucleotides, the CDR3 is TGTGCCAGCAGCTTAGAGGCGGGGAGGACTGAAGCTTTCTTT. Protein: CASSLEAGRTEAFF.

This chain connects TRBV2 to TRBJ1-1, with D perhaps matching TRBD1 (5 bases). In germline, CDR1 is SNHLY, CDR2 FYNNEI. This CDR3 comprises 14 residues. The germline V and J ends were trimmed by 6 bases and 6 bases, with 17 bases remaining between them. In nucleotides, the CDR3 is TGTGCCAGCAGACAAGTGACAGTGGGCGCTGAAGCTTTCTTT. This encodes CASRQVTVGAEAFF.